Each of the 8 T cell receptor beta chains below was sequenced from the same sample in a study of T cell responses to AZD1222 COVID-19 vaccine (dated by TCRdb to the early 2020s). What this sample's time point label stands for: about 28 days (+/-7) after the second vaccine dose. The treatment or condition label for this specimen denotes: meningococcal conjugate vaccine given as trial control. The library was generated by the immunoSEQ multiplex PCR assay. Not all clones reach the TCRdb copy of this immuneACCESS table, which keeps in-frame sequences only. Checked studies attribute under half of the gap to unresolved V genes and leave the rest unexplained. The sample yields around 140,000 clones; 85% were counted once. Roughly 8.7% of the sample is held by the ten biggest clonotypes. Sequenced material: peripheral blood, taken 28 days after the second dose of the MenACWY control vaccine. The receptors here all came from an adult who received the MenACWY meningococcal vaccine as a control.

The chain carries TRBV5-6 and TRBJ2-4; 12 nucleotides align to TRBD1. CDR1 is SGHDT and CDR2 is YYEEEE in the germline V gene. The CDR3 length is 14 residues. With V trimmed by 4 bases and J by 6 bases, 2 bases remained unmatched. Here the CDR3 DNA reads TGTGCCAGCAGCGGGGGACAGGGGGCAAACATTCAGTACTTC. Translating gives CASSGGQGANIQYF. Full variable domain (remainder filled in from reference TRBV5-6 and TRBJ2-4): DAGVTQSPTHLIKTRGQQVTLRCSPKSGHDTVSWYQQALGQGPQFIFQYYEEEERQRGNFPDRFSGHQFPNYSSELNVNALLLGDSALYLCASSGGQGANIQYFGAGTRLSVL.

The V and J genes are TRBV15 and TRBJ2-1; no definite D call. The ends were cut back, 0 bases at V and 0 bases at J, with 15 bases in the middle. Germline V gene data show CDR1 as LNHNV and CDR2 as YYDKDF (reference sequence). The CDR3 spans 18 residues. CDR3 in DNA: TGTGCCACCAGCAGAGATCTGGGCGCCCCGAGCTCCTACAATGAGCAGTTCTTC. Residues: CATSRDLGAPSSYNEQFF.

The V and J genes are TRBV11-3 and TRBJ2-1, with 8 bases lining up with TRBD1. The CDR3 length is 12 residues. With V trimmed by 6 bases and J by 5 bases, 0 bases remained unmatched. Germline V gene sequence: CDR1 SGHNT, CDR2 YENEEA. The CDR3 region is CASRGQDNEQFF. The CDR3 nucleotides are TGTGCCAGCAGGGGACAGGACAATGAGCAGTTCTTC.

CDR3 residues: CASSPTGYRPQHF. Written as DNA, the CDR3 is TGTGCCAGCAGTCCCACCGGTTATCGGCCCCAGCATTTT. V gene TRBV27 combines with J gene TRBJ1-5; no definite D call. CDR1 and CDR2 (germline): MNHEY, SMNVEV (reference sequence). V was shortened by 5 bases and J by 9 bases, with 14 bases between the two germline ends. The CDR3 extends over 13 amino acids.

This chain's CDR3 is CASSVGRGRETQYF. CDR3 in DNA: TGTGCCAGCAGCGTAGGCAGGGGGCGAGAGACCCAGTACTTC. This chain connects TRBV9 to TRBJ2-5, with 8 bases matching TRBD1. Germline CDR1 is SGDLS and CDR2 is YYNGEE. The V segment lost 0 bases and the J segment 4 bases; nucleotides outside the gene matches: 2. The CDR3 has 14 amino acids.

The gene calls are TRBV7-3 and TRBJ1-2; 10 bases align to TRBD1. The CDR3 has 17 amino acids. The germline V gene has CDR1 SGHTA and CDR2 FQGTGA. With 5 bases clipped from V and 7 bases from J, the junction kept 16 bases outside the gene matches. The CDR3 is CASSPQPGTGVLSGYTF. DNA for the CDR3: TGTGCCAGCAGCCCTCAACCCGGGACAGGGGTTCTTAGTGGCTACACCTTC.

This clone was observed once. The chain employs TRBV19 and TRBJ2-1, with 9 bases fitting TRBD2. The junction had 13 bases not matched to a gene; V was cut back by 5 bases and J by 8 bases. CDR1 and CDR2 from the germline V gene are LNHDA and SQIVND (reference sequence). The CDR3 is 16 amino acids. The CDR3: CASSPGGSGRFYEQFF. In nucleotides, the CDR3 is TGTGCCAGTAGTCCCGGGGGCAGCGGGAGGTTCTATGAGCAGTTCTTC.

The V and J genes are TRBV5-4 and TRBJ2-3, with D unclear. Looked up from germline, CDR1 is SGHNT and CDR2 is YYREEE (reference sequence). Trimming pared 1 base from V and 5 bases from J, leaving 8 bases between. The CDR3 is 13 residues long. The CDR3 reads CASSLLERDTQYF. The CDR3 DNA sequence: TGTGCCAGCAGCTTGTTGGAGAGAGATACGCAGTATTTT.